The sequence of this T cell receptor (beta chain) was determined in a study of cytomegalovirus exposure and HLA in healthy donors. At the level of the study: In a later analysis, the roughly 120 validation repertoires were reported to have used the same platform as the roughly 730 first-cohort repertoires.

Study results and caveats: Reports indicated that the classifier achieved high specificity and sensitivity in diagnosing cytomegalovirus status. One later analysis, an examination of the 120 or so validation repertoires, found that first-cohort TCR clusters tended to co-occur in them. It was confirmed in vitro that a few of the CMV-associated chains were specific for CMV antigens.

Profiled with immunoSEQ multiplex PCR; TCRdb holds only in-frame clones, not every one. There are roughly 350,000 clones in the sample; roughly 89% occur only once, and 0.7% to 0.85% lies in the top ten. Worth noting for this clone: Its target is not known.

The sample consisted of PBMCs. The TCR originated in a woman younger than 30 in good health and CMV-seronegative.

This CDR3 is CASTLARTGRTYEQYF. DNA of the CDR3: TGTGCCAGCACCCTTGCCCGGACAGGGCGTACCTACGAGCAGTACTTC. The genes are TRBV7-8 and TRBJ2-7; 8 positions match TRBD1. The CDR3 has 16 amino acids. The germline CDR1 and CDR2 sequences are SGHVS and FQNEAQ. J was trimmed by 2 bases and V by 7 bases; bases with no gene match: 13.